These 23 T cell receptor beta chains came from one sample sequenced in a study of blood T cells in healthy people across ages. Combining a sample-barcoded 5' primer with a J-beta primer mix, a second PCR ran for 7 to 11 cycles. Using its own MiXCR run on the 5' RACE reads, TCRdb lists one record per CDR3 protein. The sample lists under 1,100,000 distinct CDR3 sequences, 25% seen once, with around 0.75% in the top ten. These data were also filed under a second study, of T cells of mothers and their children.

The sample consisted of blood. The origin of the receptors is a girl between 2 and 10 years old in good health.

J is TRBJ1-4 and V is TRBV14; a weak D match, TRBD1 (5 bases). Germline CDR1 SGHDN, CDR2 FVKESK. Between the trimmed V and J ends, which lost 1 base and 7 bases, there was a span of 16 bases. The CDR3 sequence is 16 residues long. The CDR3 bases are TGTGCCAGCAGCCAAGCGGACGGGGGATTTGGTGAAAAACTGTTTTTT. Residues: CASSQADGGFGEKLFF. Full variable domain (rest looked up from reference TRBV14 and TRBJ1-4): EAGVTQFPSHSVIEKGQTVTLRCDPISGHDNLYWYRRVMGKEIKFLLHFVKESKQDESGMPNNRFLAERTGGTYSTLKVQPAELEDSGVYFCASSQADGGFGEKLFFGSGTQLSVL.

This clonotype has a handful of counts. This sequence joins TRBV3-1 and TRBJ2-2, with D perhaps matching TRBD1 (6 bases). The CDR3 is 14 amino acids. Per germline, CDR1 LGHDT and CDR2 YNNKEL (reference sequence). V was shortened by 4 bases and J by 5 bases, with 11 bases between the two germline ends. CDR3 sequence: CASSPTGSTGELFF. The CDR3 DNA reads TGTGCCAGCAGCCCTACAGGGTCAACCGGGGAGCTGTTTTTT.

This clonotype has a handful of counts. The genes are TRBV12-5 and TRBJ2-1; no reliable D call. Germline CDR1 is LGHNT and CDR2 is FRNRAP. The V end was cut by 1 base, the J end by 8 bases, with 3 bases between. This CDR3 spans 11 amino acids. The CDR3 loop reads CASGLAYEQFF. CDR3 nucleotide sequence: TGTGCTAGTGGTTTGGCATATGAGCAGTTCTTC.

A single count supports this clonotype. The V call is TRBV20-1, the J call TRBJ2-7, with D perhaps TRBD1 (6 bases). Germline CDR1 and CDR2: DFQATT and SNEGSKA (reference sequence). This CDR3 has 11 amino acids. Trimming stripped 7 bases from V and 6 bases from J, with 13 bases between. The CDR3 DNA reads as TGCAGTGTGGACAGACAAGGCGAGCAGTACTTC. Encoded protein: CSVDRQGEQYF.

V and J are TRBV15 and TRBJ1-1; 7 nucleotides align to TRBD1. The germline CDR1 and CDR2 sequences are LNHNV and YYDKDF (reference sequence). The trim removed 0 bases at V and 8 bases at J, leaving 9 bases unmatched. The CDR3 consists of 15 residues. The chain's CDR3 is CATSRDKGAPTEAFF. The CDR3 nucleotides are TGTGCCACCAGCAGAGATAAGGGGGCCCCCACCGAAGCTTTCTTT.

This clonotype came up a few times. This CDR3 is CASSDDLNTEAFF. In DNA form, the CDR3 reads TGTGCCAGCAGTGACGACCTGAACACTGAAGCTTTCTTT. The rearrangement links TRBV6-4 to TRBJ1-1, with unresolved D. CDR3 length: 13 residues. V gave up 2 bases and J gave up 0 bases, with 4 bases separating them. CDR1 is MRHNA, CDR2 SNTAGT, per germline.

The gene calls are TRBV7-8 and TRBJ1-2; D ambiguous. This CDR3 region has 14 residues. The germline V and J ends were trimmed by 8 bases and 3 bases, with 16 bases remaining between them. Germline assignment: CDR1 SGHVS and CDR2 FQNEAQ. The CDR3 loop reads CASVTLRRDYGYTF. The DNA of the CDR3 is TGTGCCAGCGTAACTCTCCGGCGGGACTATGGCTACACCTTC.

The rearrangement uses TRBV19 and TRBJ1-5; D remains ambiguous. The V end was cut by 1 base, the J end by 4 bases, with 8 bases between. This CDR3 contains 14 residues. CDR1 is LNHDA, CDR2 SQIVND, per germline (reference sequence). The CDR3 DNA sequence: TGTGCCAGTAGTATAGGGGTGGGGAATCAGCCCCAGCATTTT. Residues: CASSIGVGNQPQHF.

This clonotype has more than one count but fewer than ten. The rearrangement uses TRBV12-3 or TRBV12-4 and TRBJ1-2, with D tentatively TRBD1 (6 bases). The V and J ends lost 2 bases and 1 base respectively, with 23 bases between them. The CDR3 is 19 amino acids. For the CDR3, the DNA is TGTGCCAGCAGTTTATCTCAGGGGTCCCCTCCGGGCCATAACTATGGCTACACCTTC. This codes for CASSLSQGSPPGHNYGYTF.

The chain recombines TRBV7-3 with TRBJ1-2; no reliable D call. V was trimmed by 5 bases and J by 2 bases, leaving 15 bases between them. This CDR3 contains 15 residues. Germline CDR1 SGHTA, CDR2 FQGTGA. The CDR3 nucleotides are TGTGCCAGCAGCCCACGGGCCTCGAAAAACTATGGCTACACCTTC. Translating it yields CASSPRASKNYGYTF.

The rearrangement joins TRBV19 to TRBJ1-2, with D perhaps matching TRBD1 (6 bases). CDR1 is LNHDA and CDR2 is SQIVND in the germline V gene (reference sequence). Trimming took off 2 bases at V and 3 bases at J, with 13 bases between the two ends. The CDR3 is 15 amino acids. CDR3 region: CASSIFPGEDYGYTF. CDR3 nucleotide sequence: TGTGCCAGTAGTATATTTCCAGGGGAGGACTATGGCTACACCTTC.

The chain combines TRBV11-2 with TRBJ2-1; weak D call: TRBD2 (6 bases). The CDR3 totals 16 residues. V was clipped by 6 bases and J by 5 bases, with 20 bases between them. The germline CDR1 and CDR2 sequences are SGHAT and FQNNGV. The CDR3 DNA follows: TGTGCCAGCAGTCAAGGGTTCGGGAGCTCAAACAATGAGCAGTTCTTC. Translation gives CASSQGFGSSNNEQFF.

This clonotype was observed a handful of times. The rearrangement uses TRBV20-1 and TRBJ1-2; D is unresolved. This CDR3 is built from 13 residues. V lost 0 bases to trimming and J lost 4 bases, with 9 bases between them. Looked up from germline, CDR1 is DFQATT and CDR2 is SNEGSKA (reference sequence). The CDR3 reads CSARDLGGYGYTF. CDR3 coding DNA: TGCAGTGCTAGAGATCTTGGTGGCTATGGCTACACCTTC.

This chain connects TRBV28 to TRBJ2-1; weak D call: TRBD1 (7 bases). The DNA end is more similar to TRBJ2-7, so the J call may be wrong. Germline lookup yields CDR1 MDHEN and CDR2 SYDVKM. This CDR3 contains 14 residues. CDR3 region: CASRPTGRSYEQYF. The DNA for the CDR3 is TGTGCCAGCAGACCGACAGGGAGGTCCTACGAGCAGTACTTC.

The chain uses TRBV9 and TRBJ2-5; D not certain. V lost 6 bases to trimming and J lost 3 bases, with 15 bases between them. The CDR3 has 14 residues. The germline CDR1 and CDR2 sequences are SGDLS and YYNGEE. The CDR3 DNA follows: TGTGCCAGCAACAATCTGGGATCCGAAGAGACCCAGTACTTC. This gives the protein CASNNLGSEETQYF.

This clonotype was observed a few times. The CDR3 DNA is TGTGCCAGCAGTTTTGGTTCAGTAGCTAACTATGGCTACACCTTC. Protein sequence: CASSFGSVANYGYTF. The chain carries TRBV12-3 or TRBV12-4 and TRBJ1-2; D remains unclear. The CDR3 length is 15 residues. Trimming cost V 3 bases and J 0 bases, with 11 bases left between them.

This clonotype was found a few times. The rearrangement uses TRBV6-5 and TRBJ2-5, with 12 bases aligning to TRBD2. J was trimmed by 1 base and V by 0 bases; bases with no gene match: 15. Germline CDR1 reads MNHEY; CDR2 reads SVGAGI. The CDR3 loop spans 21 amino acids. In DNA, the CDR3 is TGTGCCAGCAGTTACTCGATCTTAGGCGCTAGCGGGGGGGCCCCCCAAGAGACCCAGTACTTC. Residues: CASSYSILGASGGAPQETQYF.

This clonotype has a handful of counts. This chain links TRBV28 with TRBJ2-7; D uncertain. The CDR3 extends over 14 amino acids. Between the trimmed V and J ends, which lost 2 bases and 1 base, there was a span of 9 bases. The germline CDR1 and CDR2 sequences are MDHEN and SYDVKM. The CDR3 loop reads CASSLRNWSYEQYF. The DNA for the CDR3 is TGTGCCAGCAGTTTAAGGAATTGGTCCTACGAGCAGTACTTC.

The V call is TRBV28, the J call TRBJ2-4; tentatively, D is TRBD1 or TRBD2 (6 bases each). Trimming left V 3 bases short and J 0 bases short, with 12 bases between. The germline CDR1 and CDR2 sequences are MDHEN and SYDVKM. The CDR3 covers 16 residues. CDR3: CASSFRGAVAKNIQYF. The DNA for the CDR3 is TGTGCCAGCAGTTTTAGGGGGGCCGTAGCCAAAAACATTCAGTACTTC.

CDR3 nucleotide sequence: TGTGCCAGCAGCTGGGGACGCTACTTGGGGGAGCAGTACTTC. This sequence encodes CASSWGRYLGEQYF. The genes are TRBV7-2 and TRBJ2-7; perhaps D is TRBD1 or TRBD2 (5 bases each). CDR3 length equals 14 residues. V gave up 4 bases and J gave up 7 bases, with 17 bases separating them. The germline CDR1 and CDR2 sequences are SGHTA and FQGNSA.

The genes are TRBV13 and TRBJ2-1, with 11 positions matching TRBD2. The CDR3 contains 13 residues. Germline V gives CDR1 PRHDT, CDR2 FYEKMQ (reference sequence). Trimming removed 5 bases from V and 9 bases from J; junction bases left unmatched: 3. The CDR3 DNA reads as TGTGCCAGCAGCGTGACTAGCGGGATTGAGCAGTTCTTC. Its protein is CASSVTSGIEQFF.

CDR3 sequence reads: CATSKGPPAYEQYF. CDR3 DNA sequence: TGTGCCACCAGCAAGGGACCACCCGCCTACGAGCAGTACTTC. The V call is TRBV15, the J call TRBJ2-7; D may match TRBD1 or TRBD2 (5 bases each). The germline V gene encodes CDR1 LNHNV and CDR2 YYDKDF (reference sequence). This CDR3 contains 14 residues. Trimming shortened V by 4 bases and J by 2 bases, and 12 bases separated the two germline ends. The whole variable domain, filled in from reference TRBV15 and TRBJ2-7, reads DAMVIQNPRYQVTQFGKPVTLSCSQTLNHNVMYWYQQKSSQAPKLLFHYYDKDFNNEADTPDNFQSRRPNTSFCFLDIRSPGLGDTAMYLCATSKGPPAYEQYFGPGTRLTVT.

The gene calls are TRBV29-1 and TRBJ2-5; TRBD2 aligns across 7 bases. V lost 7 bases to trimming and J lost 2 bases; unmatched junction nucleotides: 4. The CDR3 totals 12 residues. The germline CDR1 and CDR2 sequences are SQVTM and ANQGSEA. In DNA form, the CDR3 reads TGCAGCGCCAAGCGGGGTCAAGAGACCCAGTACTTC. The encoded protein is CSAKRGQETQYF.